The 31 T cell receptor beta chains listed next were all sequenced from one sample in a study of tumor-infiltrating lymphocytes in primary liver carcinoma. Making TCR beta cDNA involved approximately 0.5 ug total RNA and a constant-region primer. Libraries of TCR beta came from three nested multiplex PCR rounds with slightly modified ARM-PCR. Investigators reported that the first two PCR rounds, at 10 cycles each, used TRBV1-TRBV30 forward primers with a C-beta reverse primer. TCRdb itself ran the multiplex PCR reads through MiXCR, one entry per CDR3 protein. The sample contains around 330,000 distinct CDR3 sequences, 65% of which appear only once. Germline DNA was also extracted, and blood RNA derived from unsorted whole blood. The sample comprised peripheral blood. Receptor source: a man aged 35 to 55 with primary liver carcinoma and hepatitis B virus infection.

The V gene is TRBV7-8, the J gene TRBJ1-2; the D gene is possibly TRBD1 (6 bases). Germline CDR1 is SGHVS and CDR2 is FQNEAQ. Trimming cost V 4 bases and J 8 bases, with 14 bases left between them. The CDR3 runs to 13 residues. DNA for the CDR3: TGTGCCAGCAGCTCGTGCCAGGGGCTCGGCTACACCTTC. This codes for CASSSCQGLGYTF.

A word on this clonotype: The junction departs from germline at one end; a sequencing error may be responsible. The rearrangement links TRBV6-1 to TRBJ1-2; D gene unclear. This CDR3 is built from 10 residues. Germline V CDR1 and CDR2: MNHNS, SASEGT. CDR3 nucleotides: TGTACCAGCTGCCCTCGCGGCTACACCTTC. Translation gives CTSCPRGYTF.

The chain is built from TRBV7-9 and TRBJ2-5, with 10 bases matching TRBD2. This CDR3 is 14 amino acids long. Germline loops: CDR1 SEHNR, CDR2 FQNEAQ (reference sequence). V lost 6 bases and J lost 5; bases outside the gene matches: 6. CDR3 sequence reads: CASSRLAGAETQYF. The CDR3 DNA reads as TGTGCCAGCAGTCGGCTAGCGGGAGCGGAGACCCAGTACTTC.

With respect to this clonotype: One base away lies a much larger clone, so this may be a sequencing read error. This chain connects TRBV7-8 to TRBJ2-7, with a possible D match to TRBD2 (6 bases). This CDR3 has 14 residues. Trimming cost V 4 bases and J 6 bases, with 16 bases left between them. CDR1 and CDR2 from the germline V gene are SGHVS and FQNEAQ. This chain's CDR3 is CASSSSGPLREQYF. In nucleotides, the CDR3 is TGTGCCAGCAGCTCCAGCGGGCCCCTTCGCGAGCAGTACTTC.

The chain uses TRBV4-2 and TRBJ1-2, with D tentatively TRBD1 (5 bases). V was shortened by 0 bases and J by 11 bases, with 16 bases between the two germline ends. Germline lookup yields CDR1 LGHNA and CDR2 YNFKEQ. The CDR3 length is 14 residues. CDR3 in amino acids: CASSQDRNLRGYTF. In nucleotides, the CDR3 is TGTGCCAGCAGCCAAGATCGGAACCTTAGGGGTTACACCTTC.

The V gene is TRBV7-3, the J gene TRBJ2-1, with D uncertain. Germline V gene lookup returns CDR1 SGHTA and CDR2 FQGTGA. Between the trimmed V and J ends, which lost 1 base and 5 bases, there was a span of 9 bases. CDR3 size: 14 residues. As DNA, the CDR3 is TGTGCCAGCAGCTTAAGGGCTAGGGACAATGAGCAGTTCTTC. This encodes CASSLRARDNEQFF.

On this clonotype: One junction end disagrees with the germline gene, perhaps due to a read error. The chain has TRBV11-2 and TRBJ2-2; TRBD1 might be the D (5 bases). Germline values: CDR1 SGHAT, CDR2 FQNNGV. This CDR3 region has 16 residues. CDR3 residues: CASILVTKGYAWELFF. CDR3 coding DNA: TGTGCCAGCATCTTAGTTACCAAGGGGTACGCCTGGGAGCTGTTTTTT.

Comment on this clonotype: Being one base from a much bigger clone, this may be a read error. The CDR3 bases are TGTTCCACAACACCCAAGGGTACCGGGGAGCTGTTTTTT. Its translation is CSTTPKGTGELFF. This sequence joins TRBV10-3 and TRBJ2-2; D not certain. Germline lookup yields CDR1 ENHRY and CDR2 SYGVKD. CDR3 length equals 13 residues.

Notes on this clonotype: This may come from a read error, since a much larger clone is one base off. This sequence joins TRBV12-3 or TRBV12-4 and TRBJ2-5; D might be TRBD2 (6 bases). With 10 bases removed from V and 4 bases from J, the gap between germline ends came to 16 bases. This CDR3 has 13 amino acids. DNA for the CDR3: TGTGCCACCAGATGGGGGGTTGGAGAGACCCAGTACTTC. This codes for CATRWGVGETQYF.

The gene calls are TRBV20-1 and TRBJ1-2; D perhaps matches TRBD1 (6 bases). Germline V gene data show CDR1 as DFQATT and CDR2 as SNEGSKA (reference sequence). Trimming cost V 0 bases and J 1 base, with 15 bases left between them. The CDR3 covers 16 residues. This CDR3 is CSARDRYRAVNYGYTF. The CDR3 region has the DNA TGCAGTGCTAGAGATCGTTACAGGGCGGTTAACTATGGCTACACCTTC.

The J gene is TRBJ2-5, the V gene TRBV28; D is ambiguous. V lost 6 bases, J lost 3 bases, and 11 bases lay in between. This CDR3 spans 13 amino acids. The germline V gene encodes CDR1 MDHEN and CDR2 SYDVKM. The DNA of the CDR3 is TGTGCCAGCAGGGTAACAAGGGAAGAGACCCAGTACTTC. Its protein is CASRVTREETQYF.

V gene TRBV6-1 combines with J gene TRBJ1-6; tentatively, D is TRBD1 (5 bases). CDR3 length: 15 residues. The germline V gene has CDR1 MNHNS and CDR2 SASEGT. V was clipped by 4 bases and J by 5 bases, with 12 bases between them. CDR3 sequence: CASSGGWGHNSPLHF. The CDR3 DNA reads as TGTGCCAGCAGTGGGGGATGGGGACATAATTCACCCCTCCACTTT.

This chain links TRBV24-1 with TRBJ2-2; 10 nucleotides align to TRBD1. Germline loops: CDR1 KGHDR, CDR2 SFDVKD. The length of the CDR3 is 16 residues. V dropped 3 bases and J dropped 5; count of bases not matched to a gene: 5. The CDR3 spells CATSDPTGGQTGELFF. The CDR3 DNA reads as TGTGCCACCAGTGATCCGACAGGGGGCCAAACCGGGGAGCTGTTTTTT.

This clonotype was seen at least ten times. This chain links TRBV29-1 with TRBJ1-1; D remains unclear. With 3 bases removed from V and 2 bases from J, the gap between germline ends came to 10 bases. The germline V gene has CDR1 SQVTM and CDR2 ANQGSEA. The CDR3 extends over 13 amino acids. The CDR3 DNA reads as TGCAGCGTTGACTCGGGAGAAAACACTGAAGCTTTCTTT. The encoded protein is CSVDSGENTEAFF.

This clonotype was seen more than once but under ten times. This chain connects TRBV5-1 to TRBJ2-5, with a weak D call TRBD1 (5 bases). Per the germline V gene, CDR1 is SGHRS and CDR2 is YFSETQ. Trimming shortened V by 5 bases and J by 4 bases, and 12 bases separated the two germline ends. The CDR3 extends over 13 amino acids. The CDR3 here is CASSQGARETQYF. The CDR3 DNA reads TGCGCCAGCAGTCAAGGGGCACGAGAGACCCAGTACTTC.

As concerns this clonotype: This could be a read error, since a much larger clone is one nucleotide away. This rearrangement joins TRBV29-1 to TRBJ1-2; D might be TRBD1 (6 bases). This CDR3 has 13 amino acids. V shed 2 bases and J shed 10 bases, with 17 bases lying between them. CDR1 is SQVTM, CDR2 ANQGSEA, per germline. The CDR3 sequence is CSVEIGGTVDYTF. CDR3 nucleotides: TGCAGCGTTGAAATAGGGGGGACCGTTGACTACACCTTC.

A remark on this clonotype: A much larger clone differs by one base, so this may be a read error. The genes are TRBV12-3 or TRBV12-4 and TRBJ1-1; D gene unclear. The CDR3 contains 12 residues. The CDR3 bases are TGTGCCAGAAGTTTTGGATCTCCTGAAGCTTTCTTT. It translates to CARSFGSPEAFF.

This clonotype showed up many times. The rearrangement links TRBV6-1 to TRBJ1-1; possibly TRBD1 for D (5 bases). V lost 6 bases and J 1 base, leaving 9 bases between the germline ends. Per germline, CDR1 MNHNS and CDR2 SASEGT. The CDR3 totals 13 residues. CDR3 sequence (DNA): TGTGCCAGCAGGTTCGACAGGAACACTGAAGCTTTCTTT. It codes for CASRFDRNTEAFF.

A word on this clonotype: One end of the junction does not line up with germline, which may come from a read error. The chain links TRBV10-3 to TRBJ2-1; TRBD2 agrees at 9 bases. Germline V gene lookup returns CDR1 ENHRY and CDR2 SYGVKD. The CDR3 has 14 residues. The CDR3 spells CAIRGISGSGEQFF. DNA of the CDR3: TGTGCTATCAGAGGGATTAGCGGGAGTGGTGAGCAGTTCTTC.

The chain carries TRBV5-1 and TRBJ2-3, with D unclear. Germline values: CDR1 SGHRS, CDR2 YFSETQ. Trimming stripped 4 bases from V and 0 bases from J, with 18 bases between. This CDR3 has 17 amino acids. CDR3: CASSPSGQTASTDTQYF. In DNA, the CDR3 is TGCGCCAGCAGCCCTTCAGGTCAAACGGCTAGCACAGATACGCAGTATTTT.

As concerns this clonotype: This CDR3 is missing its conserved last phenylalanine or tryptophan, likely due to a read error. The DNA is omitted, as the CDR3 cannot be located on it reliably, and the CDR3 follows TCRdb's listing. The rearrangement uses TRBV10-3 and TRBJ2-2; the D segment call TRBD1 is taken from the table without a DNA check. The CDR3 contains 14 residues when both ends are counted. Per germline, CDR1 ENHRY and CDR2 SYGVKD. The CDR3: CAIRAEPGTGELLS.

Regarding this clonotype: The junction differs from germline at one of its ends, possibly a read error. The V gene is TRBV11-1, the J gene TRBJ1-1, with D uncertain. CDR1 is SGHAT and CDR2 is FQDESV in the germline V gene (reference sequence). This CDR3 region has 15 residues. CDR3 in amino acids: CASSLRGRTNTEAFF. The CDR3 DNA follows: TGTGCCAGCAGCTTACGAGGCAGGACGAACACTGAAGCTTTCTTC.

Comment on this clonotype: This may stem from a read error, because a much larger clone lies one nucleotide away. The chain is built from TRBV5-4 and TRBJ1-2; TRBD1 is a possible D gene (5 bases). Germline CDR1 reads SGHNT; CDR2 reads YYREEE (reference sequence). This CDR3 has 15 amino acids. CDR3 bases: TGTGCCGGCAGCCCCAAAGAGGCGGGGGGATATGGCTACACCTTC. Its translation: CAGSPKEAGGYGYTF. Filled out from reference TRBV5-4 and TRBJ1-2, the complete variable domain reads ETGVTQSPTHLIKTRGQQVTLRCSSQSGHNTVSWYQQALGQGPQFIFQYYREEENGRGNFPPRFSGLQFPNYSSELNVNALELDDSALYLCAGSPKEAGGYGYTFGSGTRLTVV.

This clonotype was observed many times. The gene calls are TRBV4-3 and TRBJ2-1; 10 bases line up with TRBD2. Germline loops: CDR1 LGHNA, CDR2 YSLEER. J gave up 9 bases and V 2 bases, and 7 bases lay outside the gene matches. This CDR3 spans 15 amino acids. Here the CDR3 reads CASSQLLAGVGEQFF. The CDR3 DNA is TGCGCCAGCAGCCAACTGCTAGCGGGAGTTGGTGAGCAGTTCTTC.

A word on this clonotype: It may be a read error: a sequence one base away is much more abundant. Here the CDR3 DNA reads TGTGCCAGCAGCACAATCGGGACAGGGCACTACGAGCAGTACTTC. Its translation: CASSTIGTGHYEQYF. The chain joins TRBV7-9 to TRBJ2-7, with TRBD1 matching 9 bases. This CDR3 has 15 residues. Germline CDR1 and CDR2: SEHNR and FQNEAQ (reference sequence). The ends lost 5 bases at V and 3 bases at J; junction bases unmatched: 8.

The chain employs TRBV12-3 or TRBV12-4 and TRBJ1-1, with TRBD1 matching over 7 bases. V lost 5 bases and J lost 3; bases outside the gene matches: 12. This CDR3 has 16 amino acids. CDR3 residues: CASSIIRTGIYTEAFF. In DNA, the CDR3 is TGTGCCAGCAGTATTATCAGGACAGGTATTTACACTGAAGCTTTCTTT.

This clonotype was found many times. This chain connects TRBV6-2 or TRBV6-3 to TRBJ2-7; perhaps TRBD1 as D (6 bases). In germline, CDR1 is MNHEY, CDR2 SVGEGT. This CDR3 is 12 amino acids long. Trimming took 6 bases from V and 6 from J, leaving 12 bases between them. CDR3 bases: TGTGCCAGCAGGAACAGGGTAGGCGAGCAGTACTTC. It is translated as CASRNRVGEQYF.

This clonotype was seen only a few times. The rearrangement links TRBV12-3 or TRBV12-4 to TRBJ2-7, with D uncertain. The V end was cut by 2 bases, the J end by 5 bases, with 10 bases between. The CDR3 consists of 13 residues. The CDR3 loop is CASSLTLDHEQYF. In DNA, the CDR3 is TGTGCCAGCAGTTTAACGTTAGACCACGAGCAGTACTTC.

This clonotype showed up just once. Because the CDR3 is missing its conserved closing phenylalanine or tryptophan, this is likely a read error. The genes are TRBV11-2 and TRBJ2-3; D assignment may be TRBD1 or TRBD2 (5 bases each). Per the germline V gene, CDR1 is SGHAT and CDR2 is FQNNGV. CDR3 length: 14 residues. This CDR3 reads CASSQGPDTDTQYY. CDR3 bases: TGTGCCAGCAGCCAGGGACCTGACACAGATACACAGTATTAT.

The chain has TRBV4-1 and TRBJ2-3; 8 positions match TRBD2. The CDR3 totals 14 residues. Germline V gene data show CDR1 as MGHRA and CDR2 as YSYEKL. Trimming took 10 bases from V and 9 from J; bases not matched to a gene: 15. The CDR3 sequence is CANSQDIGRGTQYF. The CDR3 coding sequence is TGCGCCAATAGCCAAGATATCGGGAGGGGGACGCAGTATTTT.

V gene TRBV11-3 combines with J gene TRBJ2-3; TRBD2 aligns across 9 bases. Germline V lookup: CDR1 SGHNT, CDR2 YENEEA. CDR3 length equals 20 residues. The CDR3 loop reads CISSPRGRTSERLSTDTQYF. The DNA of the CDR3 is TGTATCAGCAGCCCCCGAGGGAGGACTAGCGAGAGGTTAAGCACAGATACGCAGTATTTT.